Shown below are 6 T cell receptor beta chains from a single sample sequenced in a study of graft-versus-host responses after intestinal transplantation. Their antigen targets remain unknown. Only in-frame clones appear in the TCRdb table, and some are missing; sequencing was by immunoSEQ multiplex PCR. The data contain about 120,000 clones, 90% of them singletons. Sequencing was performed on unstimulated CD4+ T cells sorted from spleen or lymph node cells, taken before intestinal transplant. The receptors shown here come from a human donor who received an intestinal transplant.

This clone has only one observation. The chain recombines TRBV9 with TRBJ2-2; D is possibly TRBD2 (5 bases). The V gene's germline CDR1 is SGDLS and CDR2 YYNGEE. Trimming took off 0 bases at V and 6 bases at J, with 12 bases between the two ends. This CDR3 has 15 amino acids. The CDR3 protein is CASSVARRAPGELFF. CDR3 bases: TGTGCCAGCAGCGTAGCTCGGCGGGCCCCCGGGGAGCTGTTTTTT.

V is TRBV19 and J is TRBJ1-2; D is ambiguous. Looked up from germline, CDR1 is LNHDA and CDR2 is SQIVND (reference sequence). The V gene lost 6 bases and the J gene lost 8 bases, with 13 bases spanning the gap. CDR3 size: 12 residues. CDR3 region: CASSEVPGGYTF. DNA of the CDR3: TGTGCCAGTAGCGAGGTTCCGGGGGGCTACACCTTC.

DNA for the CDR3: TGCGCCAGCAGCTTCGGGACAGTGAACACTGAAGCTTTCTTT. Translation gives CASSFGTVNTEAFF. The V and J genes are TRBV5-1 and TRBJ1-1; the match to TRBD1 covers 7 bases. This CDR3 region has 14 residues. CDR1 and CDR2 from the germline V gene are SGHRS and YFSETQ. The junction had 1 base not matched to a gene; V was cut back by 2 bases and J by 0 bases.

This clone appeared a single time. The chain uses TRBV30 and TRBJ2-7, with D tentatively TRBD1 (5 bases). The CDR3 spans 14 residues. Deletions cut 0 bases from V and 2 bases from J, with 11 bases between. Germline loops: CDR1 GTSNPN, CDR2 SVGIG (reference sequence). CDR3 amino acids: CAWSVPGHTYEQYF. The CDR3 coding sequence is TGTGCCTGGAGTGTACCCGGACATACCTACGAGCAGTACTTC.

A word on this clone: No DNA is shown, since the ends of the CDR3 on it are uncertain; the CDR3 is the one TCRdb lists. The chain carries TRBV12-1 and TRBJ1-1; the table's D call TRBD1 went unverified against the DNA. TRBV12-1 has pseudogene status. The CDR3 is 15 amino acids in total, end residues counted. CDR3: CASSFAQGAPTEAFF.

This chain joins TRBV13 and TRBJ2-5, with a weak D call TRBD1 (5 bases). The CDR3 sequence is 17 residues long. Germline values: CDR1 PRHDT, CDR2 FYEKMQ (reference sequence). Trimming took 0 bases from V and 4 from J, leaving 18 bases between them. The CDR3 loop reads CASSLGRRTSTGETQYF. The DNA for the CDR3 is TGTGCCAGCAGCTTAGGCCGGCGGACAAGTACAGGAGAGACCCAGTACTTC.